This passage covers 12 T cell receptor beta chains from one sample sequenced in a study of blood T cell repertoires in COVID-19. Produced via immunoSEQ multiplex PCR; TCRdb's table is partial and in-frame only. The data contain roughly 97,000 clones, about four fifths of them singletons. The sequenced sample consisted of peripheral blood. The receptors were sampled from a man aged 60 to 75 with acute or convalescent COVID-19.

This chain links TRBV5-4 with TRBJ2-6; 7 bases are a match to TRBD1. J gave up 0 bases and V 2 bases, and 5 bases lay outside the gene matches. The CDR3 is made up of 17 amino acids. Germline V CDR1 and CDR2: SGHNT, YYREEE (reference sequence). CDR3 in amino acids: CASSLQGRASGANVLTF. DNA of the CDR3: TGTGCCAGCAGCTTACAGGGGAGAGCCTCTGGGGCCAACGTCCTGACTTTC.

This chain links TRBV5-4 with TRBJ2-2; 9 nucleotides match TRBD1. CDR1 is SGHNT and CDR2 is YYREEE in the germline V gene (reference sequence). The J segment lost 2 bases and the V segment lost 2 bases, leaving 4 bases of the junction unmatched. CDR3 length: 16 amino acids. CDR3 nucleotide sequence: TGTGCCAGCAGCTTAACGGGACAGGGTAACACCGGGGAGCTGTTTTTT. Its protein product is CASSLTGQGNTGELFF. Filled out from reference TRBV5-4 and TRBJ2-2, the complete variable domain reads ETGVTQSPTHLIKTRGQQVTLRCSSQSGHNTVSWYQQALGQGPQFIFQYYREEENGRGNFPPRFSGLQFPNYSSELNVNALELDDSALYLCASSLTGQGNTGELFFGEGSRLTVL.

This chain joins TRBV6-5 and TRBJ1-5; 7 nucleotides match TRBD1. This CDR3 is built from 15 residues. CDR1 is MNHEY and CDR2 is SVGAGI in the germline V gene. V shed 5 bases and J 5 bases; nucleotides not matched to a gene: 9. The CDR3 nucleotides are TGTGCCAGCAGTCTACAGGGGACAGCCGATCAGCCCCAGCATTTT. Its translation: CASSLQGTADQPQHF.

The chain uses TRBV2 and TRBJ2-1; unclear D gene. The CDR3 consists of 13 residues. Looked up from germline, CDR1 is SNHLY and CDR2 is FYNNEI. V was pared by 1 base and J by 4 bases, with 5 bases between. The CDR3 is CASSEEAYNEQFF. DNA for the CDR3: TGTGCCAGCAGTGAAGAAGCTTACAATGAGCAGTTCTTC.

Concerning this clone itself: The same CDR3 is also encoded by other DNA sequences in this sample. The genes are TRBV5-1 and TRBJ2-1, with D possibly TRBD2 on 6 matching bases. With 0 bases removed from V and 1 base from J, the gap between germline ends came to 8 bases. The CDR3 runs to 15 residues. CDR1 is SGHRS, CDR2 YFSETQ, per germline. CDR3 sequence reads: CASSLEGGSYNEQFF. The CDR3 DNA is TGCGCCAGCAGCTTGGAGGGAGGATCCTACAATGAGCAGTTCTTC.

The rearrangement joins TRBV5-1 to TRBJ2-5; 11 nucleotides match TRBD2. Germline V gene lookup returns CDR1 SGHRS and CDR2 YFSETQ. CDR3 length equals 15 residues. V shed 0 bases, J shed 4 bases, and the junction held 2 bases outside the gene matches. CDR3 residues: CASSLVGTSGETQYF. The CDR3 DNA reads as TGCGCCAGCAGCTTGGTTGGGACTAGCGGAGAGACCCAGTACTTC.

There are a few counts of this clone. This chain connects TRBV6-5 to TRBJ1-5; 10 nucleotides agree with TRBD1. CDR1 and CDR2 (germline): MNHEY, SVGAGI. After removal of 2 bases from V and 5 bases from J, the junction contained 3 bases not matched to a gene. This CDR3 contains 15 residues. In DNA, the CDR3 is TGTGCCAGCAGTTACACGACAGGGGGCGATCAGCCCCAGCATTTT. Its translation is CASSYTTGGDQPQHF.

The chain is built from TRBV25-1 and TRBJ1-2; a possible D gene is TRBD1 (6 bases). CDR1 is MGHDK, CDR2 SYGVNS, per germline. V shed 5 bases and J shed 4 bases, with 11 bases lying between them. This CDR3 contains 13 residues. DNA of the CDR3: TGTGCCAGCAGTCTGGGGGCTAGCTATGGCTACACCTTC. Encoded protein: CASSLGASYGYTF.

The genes are TRBV18 and TRBJ2-1; 8 nucleotides match TRBD2. This CDR3 is 16 amino acids long. Per the germline V gene, CDR1 is KGHSH and CDR2 is LQKENI. The V gene end was trimmed by 4 bases and the J gene end by 8 bases; junction bases not matched to a gene: 13. CDR3 protein: CASSLGPGREADEQFF. In DNA, the CDR3 is TGTGCCAGCTCACTTGGTCCGGGGCGGGAGGCCGATGAGCAGTTCTTC. The full variable domain, completed using reference TRBV18 and TRBJ2-1, is NAGVMQNPRHLVRRRGQEARLRCSPMKGHSHVYWYRQLPEEGLKFMVYLQKENIIDESGMPKERFSAEFPKEGPSILRIQQVVRGDSAAYFCASSLGPGREADEQFFGPGTRLTVL.

This chain connects TRBV28 to TRBJ2-2, with D perhaps matching TRBD2 (6 bases). The germline gives CDR1 MDHEN, CDR2 SYDVKM. This CDR3 region has 17 residues. Between the trimmed V and J ends, which lost 3 bases and 8 bases, there was a span of 22 bases. CDR3 sequence reads: CASSFGGSAWGGGELFF. In nucleotides, the CDR3 is TGTGCCAGCAGTTTCGGGGGTTCCGCTTGGGGTGGTGGGGAGCTGTTTTTT.

This clone has just a few counts. This chain connects TRBV6-4 to TRBJ1-6, with 7 nucleotides matching TRBD1. The germline CDR1 and CDR2 sequences are MRHNA and SNTAGT. Trimming took 6 bases from V and 7 from J; bases not matched to a gene: 9. The CDR3 is made up of 15 amino acids. The CDR3 loop reads CASRANGQANSPLHF. The CDR3 nucleotides read TGTGCCAGCAGGGCCAATGGACAGGCCAATTCACCCCTCCACTTT.

The rearrangement links TRBV4-3 to TRBJ2-3, with TRBD1 matching over 8 bases. V dropped 0 bases and J dropped 14; count of bases not matched to a gene: 4. CDR1 is LGHNA and CDR2 is YSLEER in the germline V gene. There are 12 residues in the CDR3. The CDR3 protein is CASSQDRGLAYF. DNA of the CDR3: TGCGCCAGCAGCCAAGACAGGGGGCTTGCGTATTTT.